One and the same sample provided the 8 T cell receptor beta chains below, sequenced in a study of PD-1 blockade in classical Hodgkin lymphoma. Every patient experienced relapse after autologous stem cell transplantation, and brentuximab vedotin exposure varied. Clones were sequenced by immunoSEQ multiplex PCR, and TCRdb holds only the in-frame ones, with some missing. The sample lists 9,500 to 13,000 clones, about 80% seen once, with roughly 5.1% in the top ten. The material was peripheral blood mononuclear cells (PBMCs), obtained before the second cycle of nivolumab. These TCRs come from a human donor with classical Hodgkin lymphoma.

The chain has TRBV5-4 and TRBJ2-5; possible D gene TRBD1, 6 bases. With 4 bases removed from V and 4 bases from J, the gap between germline ends came to 14 bases. The V gene's germline CDR1 is SGHNT and CDR2 YYREEE (reference sequence). The CDR3 sequence is 14 residues long. This CDR3 is CASSPVGRGETQYF. The CDR3 region has the DNA TGTGCCAGCAGCCCGGTGGGCAGGGGAGAGACCCAGTACTTC.

This chain joins TRBV5-1 and TRBJ1-6; maybe TRBD1 (5 bases). Germline loops: CDR1 SGHRS, CDR2 YFSETQ. V lost 4 bases, J lost 2 bases, and 10 bases lay in between. The CDR3 spans 15 residues. The CDR3 DNA follows: TGCGCCAGCAGCCCAGGGACCCCCTATAATTCACCCCTCCACTTT. This sequence encodes CASSPGTPYNSPLHF.

This chain joins TRBV5-1 and TRBJ1-1; D is unclear. V shed 0 bases and J shed 1 base, with 7 bases lying between them. This CDR3 is 14 amino acids long. Germline-derived CDR1 and CDR2 are SGHRS and YFSETQ. The CDR3 DNA is TGCGCCAGCAGCTTGGCCCGTCAGAACACTGAAGCTTTCTTT. Translation: CASSLARQNTEAFF.

V and J are TRBV7-3 and TRBJ2-3; D gene unclear. Deletions cut 4 bases from V and 6 bases from J, with 14 bases between. Germline V gives CDR1 SGHTA, CDR2 FQGTGA. The CDR3 contains 14 residues. The CDR3 region is CASSSKFGSDTQYF. DNA for the CDR3: TGTGCCAGCAGCTCAAAGTTTGGTTCGGATACGCAGTATTTT.

The CDR3 sequence: CASSQGYGYTF. The CDR3 DNA reads TGTGCCAGCAGTCAGGGATATGGCTACACCTTC. This chain joins TRBV28 and TRBJ1-2; the D gene is possibly TRBD1 (5 bases). Per germline, CDR1 MDHEN and CDR2 SYDVKM. V was shortened by 5 bases and J by 5 bases, with 6 bases between the two germline ends. The CDR3 spans 11 residues.

This chain uses TRBV11-2 with TRBJ2-1, with 9 bases fitting TRBD1. Per germline, CDR1 SGHAT and CDR2 FQNNGV. The CDR3 covers 17 residues. The V segment lost 5 bases and the J segment 2 bases; nucleotides outside the gene matches: 10. The CDR3 DNA is TGTGCCAGCAGCATGGGCGTCAGACAGGGGGCCTACAATGAGCAGTTCTTC. This codes for CASSMGVRQGAYNEQFF.

The genes are TRBV5-1 and TRBJ1-4, with a tentative D call TRBD1 (6 bases). The length of the CDR3 is 15 residues. Trimming removed 0 bases at V and 5 bases at J, with 11 bases between. Germline V gene lookup returns CDR1 SGHRS and CDR2 YFSETQ. The CDR3 region has the DNA TGCGCCAGCAGCTTGGGAGTCAGGGGAAATGAAAAACTGTTTTTT. Translation gives CASSLGVRGNEKLFF.

The chain joins TRBV27 to TRBJ2-7; D uncertain. V lost 4 bases and J 5 bases, leaving 9 bases between the germline ends. The CDR3 totals 12 residues. Germline values: CDR1 MNHEY, CDR2 SMNVEV (reference sequence). The CDR3 nucleotides read TGTGCCAGCAGTTCCCCTTTGGACGAGCAGTACTTC. Its protein is CASSSPLDEQYF.